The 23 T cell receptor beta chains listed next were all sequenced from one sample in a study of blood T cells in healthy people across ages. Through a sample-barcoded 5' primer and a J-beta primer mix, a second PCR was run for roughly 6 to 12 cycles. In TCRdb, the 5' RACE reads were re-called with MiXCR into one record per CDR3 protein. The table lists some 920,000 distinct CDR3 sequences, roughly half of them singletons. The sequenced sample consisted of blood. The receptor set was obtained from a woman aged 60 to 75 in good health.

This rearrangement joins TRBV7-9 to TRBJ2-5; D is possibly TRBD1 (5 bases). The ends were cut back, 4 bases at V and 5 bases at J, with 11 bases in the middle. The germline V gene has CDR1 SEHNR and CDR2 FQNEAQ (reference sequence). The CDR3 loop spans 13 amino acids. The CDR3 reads CASSSTESETQYF. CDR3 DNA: TGTGCCAGCAGCTCGACAGAGTCTGAGACCCAGTACTTC.

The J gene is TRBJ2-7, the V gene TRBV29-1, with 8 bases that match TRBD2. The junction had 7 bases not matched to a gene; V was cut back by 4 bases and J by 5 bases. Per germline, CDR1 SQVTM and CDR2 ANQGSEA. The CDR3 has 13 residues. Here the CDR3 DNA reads TGCAGCGTTGTGACGGGAGGGCGAAACGAGCAGTACTTC. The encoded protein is CSVVTGGRNEQYF.

CDR3 loop: CSIPPGRFF. The CDR3, as DNA: TGCAGCATCCCTCCGGGCCGGTTCTTC. The chain couples TRBV20-1 to TRBJ2-1; D is uncertain. The CDR3 covers 9 residues. CDR1 is DFQATT, CDR2 SNEGSKA, per germline (reference sequence).

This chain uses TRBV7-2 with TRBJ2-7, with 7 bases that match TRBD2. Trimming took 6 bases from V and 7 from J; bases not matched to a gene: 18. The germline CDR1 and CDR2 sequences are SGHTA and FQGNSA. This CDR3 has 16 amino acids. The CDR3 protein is CASSTPGLGTNNEQYF. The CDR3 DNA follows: TGTGCCAGCAGTACCCCCGGACTAGGGACGAACAATGAGCAGTACTTC.

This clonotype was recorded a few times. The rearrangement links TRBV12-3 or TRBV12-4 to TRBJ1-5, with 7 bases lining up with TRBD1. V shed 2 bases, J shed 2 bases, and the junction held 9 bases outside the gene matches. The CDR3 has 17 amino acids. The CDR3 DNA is TGTGCCAGCAGTTTATCCGCAGGGGGTTTCGGCAATCAGCCCCAGCATTTT. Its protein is CASSLSAGGFGNQPQHF.

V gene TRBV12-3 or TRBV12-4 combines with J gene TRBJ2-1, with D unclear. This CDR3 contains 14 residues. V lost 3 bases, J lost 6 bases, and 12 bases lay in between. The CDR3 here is CASSFHGRSNEQFF. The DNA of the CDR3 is TGTGCCAGCAGTTTTCATGGCCGTAGCAATGAGCAGTTCTTC.

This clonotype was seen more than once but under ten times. The CDR3 DNA sequence: TGCAGCGTTGATGGTGAGGGGAATGAGCAGTTCTTC. This gives the protein CSVDGEGNEQFF. The chain carries TRBV29-1 and TRBJ2-1; tentatively, D is TRBD1 or TRBD2 (5 bases each). This CDR3 has 12 amino acids. The V gene lost 3 bases and the J gene lost 7 bases, with 10 bases spanning the gap. The germline gives CDR1 SQVTM, CDR2 ANQGSEA.

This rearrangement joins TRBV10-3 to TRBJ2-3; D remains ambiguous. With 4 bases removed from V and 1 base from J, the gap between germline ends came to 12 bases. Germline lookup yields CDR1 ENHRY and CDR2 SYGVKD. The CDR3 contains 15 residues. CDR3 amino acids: CAISGGNEGTDTQYF. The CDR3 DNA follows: TGTGCCATCAGTGGTGGCAACGAGGGCACAGATACGCAGTATTTT.

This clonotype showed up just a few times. The CDR3 DNA is TGTGCCAGCAGCCAGGTTATTCCGTCTGGGGCCAACGTCCTGACTTTC. Its translation is CASSQVIPSGANVLTF. V and J are TRBV14 and TRBJ2-6; D gene ambiguous. The CDR3 is made up of 16 amino acids. The germline V gene encodes CDR1 SGHDN and CDR2 FVKESK. V dropped 3 bases and J dropped 1 base, with 10 bases sitting between them.

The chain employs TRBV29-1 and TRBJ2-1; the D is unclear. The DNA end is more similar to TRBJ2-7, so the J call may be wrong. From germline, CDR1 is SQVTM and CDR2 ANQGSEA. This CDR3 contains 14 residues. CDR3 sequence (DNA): TGCAGCGTTGGCAAGGGTAGCTCCTACAATGAGCAGTACTTC. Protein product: CSVGKGSSYNEQYF.

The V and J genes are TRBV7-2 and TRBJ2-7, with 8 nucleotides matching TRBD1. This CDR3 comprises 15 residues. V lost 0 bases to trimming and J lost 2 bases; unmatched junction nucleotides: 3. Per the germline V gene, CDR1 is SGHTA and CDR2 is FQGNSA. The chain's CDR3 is CASSLARDRPYEQYF. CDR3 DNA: TGTGCCAGCAGCTTAGCCCGGGACAGGCCCTACGAGCAGTACTTC.

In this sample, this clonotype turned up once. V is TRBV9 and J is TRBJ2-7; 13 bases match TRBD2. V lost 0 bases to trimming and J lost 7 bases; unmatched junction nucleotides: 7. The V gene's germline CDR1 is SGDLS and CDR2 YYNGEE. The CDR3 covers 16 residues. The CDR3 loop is CASSVELAGGTNEQYF. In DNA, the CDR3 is TGTGCCAGCAGCGTAGAACTAGCGGGAGGGACCAATGAGCAGTACTTC. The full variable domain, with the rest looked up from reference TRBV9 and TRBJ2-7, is DSGVTQTPKHLITATGQRVTLRCSPRSGDLSVYWYQQSLDQGLQFLIQYYNGEERAKGNILERFSAQQFPDLHSELNLSSLELGDSALYFCASSVELAGGTNEQYFGPGTRLTVT.

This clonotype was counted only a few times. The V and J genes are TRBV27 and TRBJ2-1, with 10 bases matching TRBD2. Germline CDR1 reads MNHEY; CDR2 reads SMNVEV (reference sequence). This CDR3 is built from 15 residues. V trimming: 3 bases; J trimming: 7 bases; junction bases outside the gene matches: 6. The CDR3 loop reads CASSLTTSGINEQFF. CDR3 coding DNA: TGTGCCAGCAGTTTGACCACTAGCGGGATAAATGAGCAGTTCTTC.

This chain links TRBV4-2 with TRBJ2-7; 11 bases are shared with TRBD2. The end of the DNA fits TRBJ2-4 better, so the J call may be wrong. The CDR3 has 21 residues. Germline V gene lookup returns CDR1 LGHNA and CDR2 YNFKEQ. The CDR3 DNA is TGTGCCAGCAGCCAAGATTATTGGGAGCTAGCGGGAGGTCGTGGGGAAAACATTCAGTACTTC. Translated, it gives CASSQDYWELAGGRGENIQYF.

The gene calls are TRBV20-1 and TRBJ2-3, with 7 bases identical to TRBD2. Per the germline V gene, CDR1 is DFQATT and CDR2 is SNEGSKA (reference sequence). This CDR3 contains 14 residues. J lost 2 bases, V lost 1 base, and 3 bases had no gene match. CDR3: CSARGGGVTDTQYF. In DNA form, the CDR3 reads TGCAGTGCTAGAGGGGGGGGAGTCACAGATACGCAGTATTTT.

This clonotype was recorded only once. The DNA of the CDR3 is TGCAGTGCGAACAGGCCCTCGAACACTGAAGCTTTCTTT. Amino acids: CSANRPSNTEAFF. V usage is TRBV20-1 and J usage is TRBJ1-1; tentative D call: TRBD1 (5 bases). V shed 6 bases and J shed 1 base, with 12 bases lying between them. Per germline, CDR1 DFQATT and CDR2 SNEGSKA (reference sequence). The CDR3 is made up of 13 amino acids.

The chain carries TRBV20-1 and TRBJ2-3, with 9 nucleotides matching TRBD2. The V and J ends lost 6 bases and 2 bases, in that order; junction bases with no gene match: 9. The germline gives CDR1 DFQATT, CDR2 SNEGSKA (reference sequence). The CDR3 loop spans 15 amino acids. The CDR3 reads CSAHASGENTDTQYF. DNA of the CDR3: TGCAGTGCCCACGCTAGCGGGGAGAACACAGATACGCAGTATTTT.

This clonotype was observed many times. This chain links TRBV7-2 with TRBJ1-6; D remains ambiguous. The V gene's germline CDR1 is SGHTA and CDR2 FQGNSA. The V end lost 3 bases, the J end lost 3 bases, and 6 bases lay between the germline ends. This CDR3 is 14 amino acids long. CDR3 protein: CASSLDGYNSPLHF. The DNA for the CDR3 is TGTGCCAGCAGCTTGGACGGCTATAATTCACCCCTCCACTTT.

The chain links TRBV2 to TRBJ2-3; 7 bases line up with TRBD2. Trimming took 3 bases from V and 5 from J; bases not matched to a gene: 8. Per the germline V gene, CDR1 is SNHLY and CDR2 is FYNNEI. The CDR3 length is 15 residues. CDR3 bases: TGTGCCAGCAGTGAGAGACGGGAGGTCATAGATACGCAGTATTTT. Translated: CASSERREVIDTQYF.

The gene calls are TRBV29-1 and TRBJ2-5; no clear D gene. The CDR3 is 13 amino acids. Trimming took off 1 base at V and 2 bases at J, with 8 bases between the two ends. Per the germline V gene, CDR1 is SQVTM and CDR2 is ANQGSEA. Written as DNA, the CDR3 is TGCAGCGTTGAAGGGCAGCTACAAGAGACCCAGTACTTC. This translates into CSVEGQLQETQYF.

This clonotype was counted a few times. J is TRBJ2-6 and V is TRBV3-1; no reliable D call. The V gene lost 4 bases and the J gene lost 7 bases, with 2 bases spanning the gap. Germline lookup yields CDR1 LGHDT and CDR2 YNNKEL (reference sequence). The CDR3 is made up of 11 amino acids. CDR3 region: CASSRANVLTF. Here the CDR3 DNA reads TGTGCCAGCAGCCGCGCCAACGTCCTGACTTTC.

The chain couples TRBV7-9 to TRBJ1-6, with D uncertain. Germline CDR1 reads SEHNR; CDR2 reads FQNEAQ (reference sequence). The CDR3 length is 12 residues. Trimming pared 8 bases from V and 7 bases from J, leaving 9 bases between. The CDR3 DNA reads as TGTGCCAGCCAGGCGAGGAATTCACCCCTCCACTTT. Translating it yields CASQARNSPLHF. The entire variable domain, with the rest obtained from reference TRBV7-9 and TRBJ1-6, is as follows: DTGVSQNPRHKITKRGQNVTFRCDPISEHNRLYWYRQTLGQGPEFLTYFQNEAQLEKSRLLSDRFSAERPKGSFSTLEIQRTEQGDSAMYLCASQARNSPLHFGNGTRLTVT.

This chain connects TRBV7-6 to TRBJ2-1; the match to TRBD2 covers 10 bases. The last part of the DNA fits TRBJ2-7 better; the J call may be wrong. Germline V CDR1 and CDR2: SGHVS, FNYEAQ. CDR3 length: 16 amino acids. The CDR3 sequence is CASSRTSGSSYNEQYF. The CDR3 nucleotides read TGTGCCAGCAGCCGGACTAGCGGTAGCTCCTACAATGAGCAGTACTTC.